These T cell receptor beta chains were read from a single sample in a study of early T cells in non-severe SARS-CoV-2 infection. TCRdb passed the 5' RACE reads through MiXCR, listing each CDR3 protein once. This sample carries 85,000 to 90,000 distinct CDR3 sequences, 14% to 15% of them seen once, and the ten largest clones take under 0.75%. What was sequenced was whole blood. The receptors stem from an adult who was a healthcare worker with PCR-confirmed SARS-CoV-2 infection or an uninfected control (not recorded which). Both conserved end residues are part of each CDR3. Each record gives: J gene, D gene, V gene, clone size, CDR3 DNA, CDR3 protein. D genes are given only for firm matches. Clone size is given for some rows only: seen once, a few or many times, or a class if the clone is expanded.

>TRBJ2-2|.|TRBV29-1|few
TGCAGCGTTGAGCCGCGGGACCGGATCGGGGAGCTGTTTTTT
CSVEPRDRIGELFF
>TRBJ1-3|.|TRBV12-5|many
TGTGCTAGTGGTTTGGGGACAGCCAGCTCTGGAAACACCATATATTTT
CASGLGTASSGNTIYF
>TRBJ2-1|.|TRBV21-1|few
TGTGCCAGCAGCAAAGAGCGACTAGCGGGGGAGTCCTACAATGAGCAGTTCTTC
CASSKERLAGESYNEQFF
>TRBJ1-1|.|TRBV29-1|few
TGCAGCGTTGGAGTTCCTGAAGCTTTCTTT
CSVGVPEAFF
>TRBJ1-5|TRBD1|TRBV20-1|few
TGCAGTGCTAATGGACAGGTCGATCAGCCCCAGCATTTT
CSANGQVDQPQHF
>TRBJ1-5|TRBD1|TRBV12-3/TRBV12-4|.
TGTGCCAGCAGTTTTGGGCTACAGGGGAACCAGCCCCAGCATTTT
CASSFGLQGNQPQHF
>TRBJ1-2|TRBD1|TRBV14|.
TGTGCCAGCAGCCGAGCTACAGGGGGCCTCTATGGCTACACCTTC
CASSRATGGLYGYTF
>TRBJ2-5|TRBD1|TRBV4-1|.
TGCGCCAGCAGCCAGGGGACAGGGACTCGCCAAGAGACCCAGTACTTC
CASSQGTGTRQETQYF
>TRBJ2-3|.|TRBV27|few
TGTGCCAGCAGTTCTCCCCTCAAGGGCTCAGATACGCAGTATTTT
CASSSPLKGSDTQYF
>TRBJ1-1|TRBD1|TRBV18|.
TGTGCCAGCTCAGAGGGACAGGGAGGCACTGAAGCTTTCTTT
CASSEGQGGTEAFF
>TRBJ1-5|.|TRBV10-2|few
TGCGCCAGCAGTTACAGGACTCGCAATCAGCCCCAGCATTTT
CASSYRTRNQPQHF
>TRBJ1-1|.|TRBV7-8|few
TGTGCCAGCAGCCCGGGCAGGGGGAACACTGAAGCTTTCTTT
CASSPGRGNTEAFF
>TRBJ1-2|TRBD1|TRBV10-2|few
TGCGCCAGCAGTGAGCCGGAGACAGGGGGCGGTGGCTACACCTTC
CASSEPETGGGGYTF
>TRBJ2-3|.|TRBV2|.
TGTGCCAGCAGTGAACAGGGACTGCTCACAGATACGCAGTATTTT
CASSEQGLLTDTQYF
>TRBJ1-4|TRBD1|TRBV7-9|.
TGTGCCAGCAGCCGGGGACAGGCTAATGAAAAACTGTTTTTT
CASSRGQANEKLFF
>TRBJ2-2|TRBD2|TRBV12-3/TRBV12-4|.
TGTGCCAGCAACGGACTAGCGGGGGGCGGACTCACCGGGGAGCTGTTTTTT
CASNGLAGGGLTGELFF
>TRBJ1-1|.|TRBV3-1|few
TGTGCCAGCAGCCCACGTACCTGTGGGGGGACTGAAGCTTTCTTT
CASSPRTCGGTEAFF
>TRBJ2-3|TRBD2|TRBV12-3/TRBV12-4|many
TGTGCCAGCAGTTTATATAGGTTGACTAGCGGGGGGGAAACAGATACGCAGTATTTT
CASSLYRLTSGGETDTQYF
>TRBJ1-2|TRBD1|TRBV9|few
TGTGCCAGCAGCGTAGTAGACAGGGCATATGGCTACACCTTC
CASSVVDRAYGYTF
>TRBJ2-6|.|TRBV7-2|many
TGTGCCAGCAGTCCACAGGGCTCTGGGGCCAACGTCCTGACTTTC
CASSPQGSGANVLTF
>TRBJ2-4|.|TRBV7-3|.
TGTGCCAGCAGCTTACGGGGGCCGGGGCTAGGAAACATTCAGTACTTC
CASSLRGPGLGNIQYF
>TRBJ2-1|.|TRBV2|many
TGTGCCAGCAGTGAATGGGGACTTTCCAATGAGCAGTTCTTC
CASSEWGLSNEQFF
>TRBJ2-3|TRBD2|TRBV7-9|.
TGTGCCAGCAGCTTACGGGGGAGGGCAGATACGCAGTATTTT
CASSLRGRADTQYF
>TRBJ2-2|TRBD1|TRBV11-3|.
TGTGCCAGCAGCCATGGGACAGGGGGCAACACCGGGGAGCTGTTTTTT
CASSHGTGGNTGELFF
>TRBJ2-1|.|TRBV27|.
TGTGCCAGCAGTTTACGATGGGGGACTGGAGGCGATGAGCAGTTCTTC
CASSLRWGTGGDEQFF
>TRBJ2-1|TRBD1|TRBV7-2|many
TGTGCCAGCAGCTTGCAGGGACAGAGCTCCTACAATGAGCAGTTCTTC
CASSLQGQSSYNEQFF
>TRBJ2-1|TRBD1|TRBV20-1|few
TGCAGTGCTACGGGACAGAGTTACAATGAGCAGTTCTTC
CSATGQSYNEQFF
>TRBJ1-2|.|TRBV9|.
TGTGCCAGCAGCGTAGCACCGGCCCAGGGCTCGGGGGGCTACACCTTC
CASSVAPAQGSGGYTF
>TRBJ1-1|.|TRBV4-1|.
TGCGCCAGCAGCCAACCCACGGCGGCGGCGGGCACTGAAGCTTTCTTT
CASSQPTAAAGTEAFF
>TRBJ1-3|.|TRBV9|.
TGTGCCAGCAGCGCAGCTGGGGATACCATATATTTT
CASSAAGDTIYF
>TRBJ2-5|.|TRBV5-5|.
TGTGCCAGCAGTCATAAGACCACCGGGACCCCGGGCCGAGAGACCCAGTACTTC
CASSHKTTGTPGRETQYF